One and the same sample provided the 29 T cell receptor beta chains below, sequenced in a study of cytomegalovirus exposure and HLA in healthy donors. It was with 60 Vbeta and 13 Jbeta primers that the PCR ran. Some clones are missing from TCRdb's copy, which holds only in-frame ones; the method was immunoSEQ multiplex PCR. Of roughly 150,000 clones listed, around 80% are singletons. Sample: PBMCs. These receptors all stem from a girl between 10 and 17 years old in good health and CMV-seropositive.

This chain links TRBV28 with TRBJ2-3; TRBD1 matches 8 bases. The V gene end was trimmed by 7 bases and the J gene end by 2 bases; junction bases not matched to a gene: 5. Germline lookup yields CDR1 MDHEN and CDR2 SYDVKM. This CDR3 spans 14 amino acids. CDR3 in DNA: TGTGCCAGCAACGGCAGGGGGCCCACAGATACGCAGTATTTT. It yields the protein CASNGRGPTDTQYF.

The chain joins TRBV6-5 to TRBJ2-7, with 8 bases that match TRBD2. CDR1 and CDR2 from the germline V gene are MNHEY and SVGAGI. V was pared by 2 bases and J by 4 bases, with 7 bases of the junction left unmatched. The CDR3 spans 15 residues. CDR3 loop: CASSYPGPGGYEQYF. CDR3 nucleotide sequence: TGTGCCAGCAGTTACCCCGGACCGGGGGGGTACGAGCAGTACTTC.

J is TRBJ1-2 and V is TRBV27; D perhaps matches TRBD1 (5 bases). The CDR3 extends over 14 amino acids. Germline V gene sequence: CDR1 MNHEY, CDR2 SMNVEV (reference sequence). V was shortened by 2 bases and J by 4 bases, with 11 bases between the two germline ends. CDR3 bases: TGTGCCAGCAGTTTAATTGGGGGGACCTATGGCTACACCTTC. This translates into CASSLIGGTYGYTF.

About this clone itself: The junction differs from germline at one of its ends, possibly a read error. The CDR3 spells CASSVDRGSYNEQFF. The CDR3 DNA reads TGTGCCAGCAGCGTAGACAGGGGGTCATACAATGAGCAGTTCTTC. The chain uses TRBV11-2 and TRBJ2-1, with TRBD1 matching 9 bases. The CDR3 length is 15 residues. The germline gives CDR1 SGHAT, CDR2 FQNNGV. The variable domain in full, completed from reference TRBV11-2 and TRBJ2-1, reads EAGVAQSPRYKIIEKRQSVAFWCNPISGHATLYWYQQILGQGPKLLIQFQNNGVVDDSQLPKDRFSAERLKGVDSTLKIQPAKLEDSAVYLCASSVDRGSYNEQFFGPGTRLTVL.

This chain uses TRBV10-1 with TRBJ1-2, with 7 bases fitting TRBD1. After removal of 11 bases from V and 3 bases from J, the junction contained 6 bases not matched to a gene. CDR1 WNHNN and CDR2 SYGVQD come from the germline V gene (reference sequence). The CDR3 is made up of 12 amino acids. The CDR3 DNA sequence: TGCGCCGTCAGACAGGGTGACTATGGCTACACCTTC. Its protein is CAVRQGDYGYTF.

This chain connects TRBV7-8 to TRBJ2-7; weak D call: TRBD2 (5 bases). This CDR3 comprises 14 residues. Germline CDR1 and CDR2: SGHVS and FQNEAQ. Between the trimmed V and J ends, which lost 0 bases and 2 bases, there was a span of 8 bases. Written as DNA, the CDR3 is TGTGCCAGCAGCTTAGCGCCCGGGGCCTACGAGCAGTACTTC. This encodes CASSLAPGAYEQYF.

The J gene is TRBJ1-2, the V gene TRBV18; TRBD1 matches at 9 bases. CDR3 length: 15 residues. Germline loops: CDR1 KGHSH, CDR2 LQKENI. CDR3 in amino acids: CATSPASGTGYGYTF. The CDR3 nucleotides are TGTGCAACCTCACCCGCTTCGGGGACAGGGTATGGCTACACCTTC.

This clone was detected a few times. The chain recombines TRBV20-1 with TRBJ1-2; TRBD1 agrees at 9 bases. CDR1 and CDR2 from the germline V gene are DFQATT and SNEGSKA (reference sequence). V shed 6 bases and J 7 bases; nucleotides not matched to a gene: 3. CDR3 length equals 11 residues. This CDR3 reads CSAGTGFGYTF. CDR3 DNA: TGCAGTGCGGGGACAGGGTTTGGCTACACCTTC.

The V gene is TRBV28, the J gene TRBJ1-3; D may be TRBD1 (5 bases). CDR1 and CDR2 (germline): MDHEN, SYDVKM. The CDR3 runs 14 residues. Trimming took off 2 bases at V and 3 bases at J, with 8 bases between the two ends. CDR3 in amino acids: CASSLVQGGNTIYF. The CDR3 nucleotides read TGTGCCAGCAGTTTAGTCCAGGGTGGAAACACCATATATTTT.

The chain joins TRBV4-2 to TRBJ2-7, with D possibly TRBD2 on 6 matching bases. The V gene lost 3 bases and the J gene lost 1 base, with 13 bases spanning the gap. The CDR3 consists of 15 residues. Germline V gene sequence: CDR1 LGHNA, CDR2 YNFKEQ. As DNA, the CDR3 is TGTGCCAGCAGCCAGAACTACGGGACTTCCTACGAGCAGTACTTC. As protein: CASSQNYGTSYEQYF.

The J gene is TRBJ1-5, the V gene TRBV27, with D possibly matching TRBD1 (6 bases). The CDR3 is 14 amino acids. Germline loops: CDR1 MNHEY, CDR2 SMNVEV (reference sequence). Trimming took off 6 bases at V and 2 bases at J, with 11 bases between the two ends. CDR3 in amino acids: CASRLRGGNQPQHF. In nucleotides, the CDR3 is TGTGCCAGCAGACTCAGGGGCGGCAATCAGCCCCAGCATTTT.

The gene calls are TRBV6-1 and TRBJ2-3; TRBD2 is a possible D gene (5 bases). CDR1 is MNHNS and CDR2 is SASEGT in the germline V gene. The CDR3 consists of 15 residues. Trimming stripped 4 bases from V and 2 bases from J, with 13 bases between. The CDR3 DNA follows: TGTGCCAGCAGTGTGTCCGGCGGGTTCACAGATACGCAGTATTTT. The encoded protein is CASSVSGGFTDTQYF.

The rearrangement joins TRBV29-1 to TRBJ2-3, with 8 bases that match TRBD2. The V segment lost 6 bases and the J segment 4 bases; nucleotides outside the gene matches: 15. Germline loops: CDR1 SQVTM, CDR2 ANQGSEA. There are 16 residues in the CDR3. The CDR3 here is CSVAGSAGGRADTQYF. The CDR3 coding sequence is TGCAGCGTGGCGGGTTCGGCGGGAGGCCGGGCAGATACGCAGTATTTT.

CDR3 coding DNA: TGTGCCTGGAGTGTATATAGTTCTCCTGTCGAGCAGTACTTC. Its protein is CAWSVYSSPVEQYF. This rearrangement joins TRBV30 to TRBJ2-7; D is unresolved. Per germline, CDR1 GTSNPN and CDR2 SVGIG (reference sequence). Trimming removed 0 bases at V and 6 bases at J, with 15 bases between. This CDR3 region has 14 residues.

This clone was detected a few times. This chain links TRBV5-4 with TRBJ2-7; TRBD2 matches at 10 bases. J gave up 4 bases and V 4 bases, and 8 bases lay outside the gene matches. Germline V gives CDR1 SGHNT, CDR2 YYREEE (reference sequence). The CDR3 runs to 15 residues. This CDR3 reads CASSGELAGLYEQYF. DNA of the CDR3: TGTGCCAGCAGCGGAGAACTAGCGGGACTTTACGAGCAGTACTTC.

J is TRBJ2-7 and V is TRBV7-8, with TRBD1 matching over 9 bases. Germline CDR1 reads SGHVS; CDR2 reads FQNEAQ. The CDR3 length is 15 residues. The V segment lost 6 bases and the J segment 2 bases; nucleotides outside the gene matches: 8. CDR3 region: CASRSGTGLTYEQYF. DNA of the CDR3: TGTGCCAGCAGAAGTGGGACAGGGCTCACCTACGAGCAGTACTTC.

The CDR3 sequence: CASSPGGWGYSNQPQHF. The CDR3 nucleotides read TGTGCCAGCAGCCCCGGGGGTTGGGGATATAGCAATCAGCCCCAGCATTTT. This sequence joins TRBV25-1 and TRBJ1-5, with a weak D call TRBD1 (5 bases). From germline, CDR1 is MGHDK and CDR2 SYGVNS. This CDR3 spans 17 amino acids. The V end was cut by 6 bases, the J end by 0 bases, with 18 bases between.

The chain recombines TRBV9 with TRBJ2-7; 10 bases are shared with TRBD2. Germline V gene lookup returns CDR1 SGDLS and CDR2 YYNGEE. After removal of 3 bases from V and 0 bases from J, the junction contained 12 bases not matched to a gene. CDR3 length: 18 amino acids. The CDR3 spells CASSATGTSATLSYEQYF. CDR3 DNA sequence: TGTGCCAGCAGCGCCACCGGGACTAGCGCCACCCTCTCCTACGAGCAGTACTTC.

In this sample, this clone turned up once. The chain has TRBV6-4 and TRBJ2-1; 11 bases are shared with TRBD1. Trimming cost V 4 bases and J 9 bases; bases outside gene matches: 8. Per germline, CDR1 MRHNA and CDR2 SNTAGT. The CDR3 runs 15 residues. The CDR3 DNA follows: TGTGCCAGCAGTGGGTCCGGGACAGGGGGAACTGAGCAGTTCTTC. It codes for CASSGSGTGGTEQFF.

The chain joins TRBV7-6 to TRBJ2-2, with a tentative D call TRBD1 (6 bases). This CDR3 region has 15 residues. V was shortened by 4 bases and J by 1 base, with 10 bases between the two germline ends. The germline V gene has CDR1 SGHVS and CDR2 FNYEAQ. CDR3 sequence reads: CASSSSRGNTGELFF. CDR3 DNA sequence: TGTGCCAGCAGCTCCTCCAGGGGGAACACCGGGGAGCTGTTTTTT. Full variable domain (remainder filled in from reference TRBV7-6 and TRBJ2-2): GAGVSQSPRYKVTKRGQDVALRCDPISGHVSLYWYRQALGQGPEFLTYFNYEAQQDKSGLPNDRFSAERPEGSISTLTIQRTEQRDSAMYRCASSSSRGNTGELFFGEGSRLTVL.

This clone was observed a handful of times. The CDR3 reads CASSGQGTITEAFF. Written as DNA, the CDR3 is TGTGCCAGCAGCGGACAGGGGACGATCACTGAAGCTTTCTTT. This chain joins TRBV2 and TRBJ1-1; 9 bases are a match to TRBD1. J lost 4 bases, V lost 6 bases, and 6 bases had no gene match. Germline assignment: CDR1 SNHLY and CDR2 FYNNEI. This CDR3 is 14 amino acids long.

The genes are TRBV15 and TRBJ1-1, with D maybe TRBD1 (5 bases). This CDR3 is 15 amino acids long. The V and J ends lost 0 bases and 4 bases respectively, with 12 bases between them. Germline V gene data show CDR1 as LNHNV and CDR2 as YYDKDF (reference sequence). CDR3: CATSRDQNRGTEAFF. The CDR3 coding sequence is TGTGCCACCAGCAGAGATCAAAATAGGGGCACTGAAGCTTTCTTT.

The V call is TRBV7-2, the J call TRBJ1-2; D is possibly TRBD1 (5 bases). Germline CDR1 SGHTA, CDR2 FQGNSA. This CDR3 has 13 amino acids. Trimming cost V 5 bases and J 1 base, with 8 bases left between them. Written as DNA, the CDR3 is TGTGCCAGCAGCCAAGGGGTTAACTATGGCTACACCTTC. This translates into CASSQGVNYGYTF.

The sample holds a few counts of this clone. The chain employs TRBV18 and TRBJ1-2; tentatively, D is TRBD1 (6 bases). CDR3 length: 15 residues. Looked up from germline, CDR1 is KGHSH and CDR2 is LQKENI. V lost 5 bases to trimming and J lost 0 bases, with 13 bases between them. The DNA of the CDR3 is TGTGCCAGCTCAAGGGGGTCCAATTCTAACTATGGCTACACCTTC. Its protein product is CASSRGSNSNYGYTF.

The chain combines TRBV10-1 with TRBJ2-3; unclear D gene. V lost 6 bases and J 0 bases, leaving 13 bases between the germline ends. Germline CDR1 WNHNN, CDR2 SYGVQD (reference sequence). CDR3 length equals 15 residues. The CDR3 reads CASRSRRGSTDTQYF. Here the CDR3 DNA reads TGCGCCAGCAGATCACGACGAGGTAGCACAGATACGCAGTATTTT.

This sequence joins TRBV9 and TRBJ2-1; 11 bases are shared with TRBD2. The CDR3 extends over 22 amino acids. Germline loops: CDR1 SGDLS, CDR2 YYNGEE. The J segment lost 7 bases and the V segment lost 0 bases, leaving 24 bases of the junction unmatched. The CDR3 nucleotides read TGTGCCAGCAGCGTAGCCCTAGGTCTAGCGGGGGGCCGTCTAGCGGGGGATAATGAGCAGTTCTTC. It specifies CASSVALGLAGGRLAGDNEQFF.

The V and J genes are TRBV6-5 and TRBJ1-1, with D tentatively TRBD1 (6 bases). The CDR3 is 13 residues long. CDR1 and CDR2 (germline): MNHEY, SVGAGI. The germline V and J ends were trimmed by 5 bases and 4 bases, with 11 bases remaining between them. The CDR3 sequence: CASSLETGTEAFF. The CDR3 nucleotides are TGTGCCAGCAGTCTTGAGACAGGCACTGAAGCTTTCTTT.

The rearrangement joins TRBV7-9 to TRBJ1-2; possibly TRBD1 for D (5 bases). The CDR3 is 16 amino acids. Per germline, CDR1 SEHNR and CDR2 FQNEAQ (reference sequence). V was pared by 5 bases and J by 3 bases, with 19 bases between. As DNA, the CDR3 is TGTGCCAGCAGCGCCTCTCGGGGGATCTTGGACTATGGCTACACCTTC. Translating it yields CASSASRGILDYGYTF.

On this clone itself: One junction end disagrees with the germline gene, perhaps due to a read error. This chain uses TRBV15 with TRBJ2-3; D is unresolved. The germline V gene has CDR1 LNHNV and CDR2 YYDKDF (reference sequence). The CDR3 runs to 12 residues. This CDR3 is CATSRLFGTQYF. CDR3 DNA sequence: TGTGCCACAAGCAGGCTCTTCGGTACGCAGTATTTT.